This TCR beta chain was observed in a study of blood T cell repertoires in COVID-19. Study-wide context: T cells, B-cell-depleted T cells, or PBMCs provided the cDNA or gDNA that served as material.

This CDR3 has 14 amino acids. From germline, CDR1 is MNHEY and CDR2 SVGAGI. The germline V and J ends were trimmed by 5 bases and 0 bases, with 8 bases remaining between them. Only in-frame clones appear in the TCRdb table, and some are missing; sequencing was by immunoSEQ multiplex PCR. Of about 200,000 clones listed, 88% are singletons. V gene TRBV6-5 combines with J gene TRBJ1-3; unclear D gene. The sequencing sample was made of peripheral blood. This receptor was taken from a middle-aged man with active or convalescent COVID-19. CDR3 coding DNA: TGTGCCAGCAGTACAGATTACTCTGGAAACACCATATATTTT. Translated, it gives CASSTDYSGNTIYF.